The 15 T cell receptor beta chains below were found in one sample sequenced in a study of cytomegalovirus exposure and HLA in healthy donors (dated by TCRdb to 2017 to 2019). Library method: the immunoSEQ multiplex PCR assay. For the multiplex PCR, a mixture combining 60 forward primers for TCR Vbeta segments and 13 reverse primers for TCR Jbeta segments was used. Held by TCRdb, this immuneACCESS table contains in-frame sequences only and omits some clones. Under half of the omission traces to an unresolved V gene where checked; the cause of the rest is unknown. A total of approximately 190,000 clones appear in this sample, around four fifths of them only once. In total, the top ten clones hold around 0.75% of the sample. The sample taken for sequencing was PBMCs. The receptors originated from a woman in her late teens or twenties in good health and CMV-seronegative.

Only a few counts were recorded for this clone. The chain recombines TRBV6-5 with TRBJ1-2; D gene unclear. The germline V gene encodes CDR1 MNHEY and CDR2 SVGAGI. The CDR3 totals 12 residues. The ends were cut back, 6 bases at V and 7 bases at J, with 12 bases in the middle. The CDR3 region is CASRARAGGYTF. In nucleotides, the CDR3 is TGTGCCAGCAGAGCCCGGGCGGGTGGCTACACCTTC.

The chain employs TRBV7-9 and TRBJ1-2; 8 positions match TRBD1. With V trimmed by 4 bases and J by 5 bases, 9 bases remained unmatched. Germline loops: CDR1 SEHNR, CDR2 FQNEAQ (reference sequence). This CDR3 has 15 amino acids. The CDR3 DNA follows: TGTGCCAGCAGCTCGGACAGGGCGATGACTTATGGCTACACCTTC. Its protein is CASSSDRAMTYGYTF.

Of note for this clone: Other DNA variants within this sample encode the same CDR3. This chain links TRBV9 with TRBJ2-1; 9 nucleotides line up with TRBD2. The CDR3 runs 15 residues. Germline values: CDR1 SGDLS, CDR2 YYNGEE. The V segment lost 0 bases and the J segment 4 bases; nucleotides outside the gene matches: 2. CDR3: CASSVDSGRYNEQFF. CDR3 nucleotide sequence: TGTGCCAGCAGCGTAGATAGCGGGAGATACAATGAGCAGTTCTTC.

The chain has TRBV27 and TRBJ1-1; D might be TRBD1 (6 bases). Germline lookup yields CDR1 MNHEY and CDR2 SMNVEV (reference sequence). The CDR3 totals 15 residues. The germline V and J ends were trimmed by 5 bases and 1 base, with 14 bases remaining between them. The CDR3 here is CASSEYREWNTEAFF. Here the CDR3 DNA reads TGTGCCAGCAGTGAATACAGGGAATGGAACACTGAAGCTTTCTTT.

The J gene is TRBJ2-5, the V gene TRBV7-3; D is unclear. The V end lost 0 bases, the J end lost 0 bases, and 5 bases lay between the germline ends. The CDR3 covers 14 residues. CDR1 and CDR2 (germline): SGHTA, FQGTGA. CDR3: CASSLTSNQETQYF. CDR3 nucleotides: TGTGCCAGCAGCTTAACTAGTAACCAAGAGACCCAGTACTTC.

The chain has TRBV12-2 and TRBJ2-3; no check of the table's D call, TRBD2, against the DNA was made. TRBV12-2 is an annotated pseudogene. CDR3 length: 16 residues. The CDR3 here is CASRLFAGMFTDTQYF. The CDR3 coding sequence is TGTGCAAGTCGCTTATTCGCCGGGATGTTCACAGATACGCAGTATTTT.

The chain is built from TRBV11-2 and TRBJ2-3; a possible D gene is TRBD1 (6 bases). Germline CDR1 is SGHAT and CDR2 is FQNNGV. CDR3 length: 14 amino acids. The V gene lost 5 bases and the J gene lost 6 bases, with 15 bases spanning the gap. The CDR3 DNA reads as TGTGCCAGCAGCATAACCGGACAGCCCGATACGCAGTATTTT. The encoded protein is CASSITGQPDTQYF.

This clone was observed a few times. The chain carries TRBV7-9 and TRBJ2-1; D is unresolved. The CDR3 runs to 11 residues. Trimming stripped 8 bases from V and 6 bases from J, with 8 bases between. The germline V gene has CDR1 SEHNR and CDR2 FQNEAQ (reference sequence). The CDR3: CASGGPNEQFF. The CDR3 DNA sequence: TGTGCCAGCGGCGGTCCCAATGAGCAGTTCTTC.

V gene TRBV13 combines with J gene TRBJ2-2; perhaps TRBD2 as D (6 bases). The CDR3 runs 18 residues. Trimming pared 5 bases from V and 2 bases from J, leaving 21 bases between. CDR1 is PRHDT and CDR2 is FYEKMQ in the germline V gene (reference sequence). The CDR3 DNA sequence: TGTGCCAGCAGCCCAACCAAACTCGGGGGACTTAACACCGGGGAGCTGTTTTTT. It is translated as CASSPTKLGGLNTGELFF.

CDR3 loop: CASSLASGFSRYF. The CDR3, as DNA: TGCGCCAGCAGCTTGGCCAGCGGTTTTTCGAGGTACTTC. The chain has TRBV5-1 and TRBJ2-7; tentatively, D is TRBD2 (5 bases). This CDR3 comprises 13 residues. V lost 0 bases and J lost 12, with 16 bases in between. Germline CDR1 SGHRS, CDR2 YFSETQ. The full variable domain, its missing parts supplied by reference TRBV5-1 and TRBJ2-7, is KAGVTQTPRYLIKTRGQQVTLSCSPISGHRSVSWYQQTPGQGLQFLFEYFSETQRNKGNFPGRFSGRQFSNSRSEMNVSTLELGDSALYLCASSLASGFSRYFGPGTRLTVT.

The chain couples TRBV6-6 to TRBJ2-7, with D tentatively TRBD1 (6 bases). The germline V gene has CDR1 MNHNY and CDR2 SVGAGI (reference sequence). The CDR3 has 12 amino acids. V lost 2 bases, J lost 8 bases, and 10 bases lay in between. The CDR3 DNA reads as TGTGCCAGCAGTTACAGAGGACAGCAGCAGTACTTC. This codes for CASSYRGQQQYF.

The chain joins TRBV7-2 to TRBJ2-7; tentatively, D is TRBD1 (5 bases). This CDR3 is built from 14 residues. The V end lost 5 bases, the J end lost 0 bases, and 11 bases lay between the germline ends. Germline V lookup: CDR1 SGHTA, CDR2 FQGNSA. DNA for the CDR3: TGTGCCAGCAGCCCAGACAGTATCTCCTACGAGCAGTACTTC. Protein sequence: CASSPDSISYEQYF.

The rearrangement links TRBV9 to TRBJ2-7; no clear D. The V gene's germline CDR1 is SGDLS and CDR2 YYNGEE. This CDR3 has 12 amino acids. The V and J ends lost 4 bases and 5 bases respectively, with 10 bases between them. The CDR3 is CASSLGSNEQYF. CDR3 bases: TGTGCCAGCAGCCTCGGTAGTAACGAGCAGTACTTC.

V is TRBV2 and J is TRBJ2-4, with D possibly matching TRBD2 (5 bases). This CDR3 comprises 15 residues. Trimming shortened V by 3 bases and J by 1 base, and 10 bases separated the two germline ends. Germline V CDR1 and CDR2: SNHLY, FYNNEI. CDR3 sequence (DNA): TGTGCCAGCAGTGACGAGGGTTTGGCCAAAAACATTCAGTACTTC. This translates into CASSDEGLAKNIQYF.

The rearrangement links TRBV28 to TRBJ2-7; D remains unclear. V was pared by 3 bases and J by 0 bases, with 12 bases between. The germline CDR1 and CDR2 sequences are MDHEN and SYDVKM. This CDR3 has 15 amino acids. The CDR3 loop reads CASSFTPPRSYEQYF. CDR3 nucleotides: TGTGCCAGCAGTTTTACACCCCCCCGCTCCTACGAGCAGTACTTC.